This TCR beta chain comes out of a study of T-cell memory formation after mild COVID-19. Study-wide findings and caveats: Contracting clones from day 15 to 85 showed balanced CD4/CD8; later expanders favored CD4+.

With 5 bases clipped from V and 2 bases from J, the junction kept 11 bases outside the gene matches. This CDR3 spans 17 amino acids. CDR1 and CDR2 (germline): LGHNA, YSLEER. TCRdb independently ran MiXCR on the 5' RACE reads; one entry per CDR3 protein. The sample includes a few hundred thousand distinct CDR3 sequences, about 23% of them seen just once. A few counts support this clonotype. No antigen is known for it. The sequencing input was PBMCs or a T cell subset sorted from them (not recorded which). The V call is TRBV4-3, the J call TRBJ2-2; 7 bases fit TRBD2. The TCR comes from an adult woman who had mild COVID-19 (a few samples of this study predate the infection). Cell type and time point are not known. The CDR3 loop is CASSAALAVLNTGELFF. CDR3 sequence (DNA): TGCGCCAGCAGCGCAGCCCTAGCGGTCCTAAACACCGGGGAGCTGTTTTTT.